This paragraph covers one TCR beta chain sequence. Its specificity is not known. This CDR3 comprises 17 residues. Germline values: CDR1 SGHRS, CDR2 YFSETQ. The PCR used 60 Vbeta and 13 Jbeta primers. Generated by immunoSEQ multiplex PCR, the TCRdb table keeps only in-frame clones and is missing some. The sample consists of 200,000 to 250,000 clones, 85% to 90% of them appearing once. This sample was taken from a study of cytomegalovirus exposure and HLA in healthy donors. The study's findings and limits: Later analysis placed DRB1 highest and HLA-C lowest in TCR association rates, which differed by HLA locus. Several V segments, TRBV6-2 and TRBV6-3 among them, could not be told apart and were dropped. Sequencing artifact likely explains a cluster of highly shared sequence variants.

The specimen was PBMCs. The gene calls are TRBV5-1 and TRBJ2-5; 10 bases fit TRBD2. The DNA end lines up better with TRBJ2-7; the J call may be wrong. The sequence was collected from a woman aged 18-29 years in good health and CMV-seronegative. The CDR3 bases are TGCGCCAGCAGCCCCGGGCTTAGCGGGAGGTACTCCTACGAGCAGTACTTC. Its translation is CASSPGLSGRYSYEQYF.